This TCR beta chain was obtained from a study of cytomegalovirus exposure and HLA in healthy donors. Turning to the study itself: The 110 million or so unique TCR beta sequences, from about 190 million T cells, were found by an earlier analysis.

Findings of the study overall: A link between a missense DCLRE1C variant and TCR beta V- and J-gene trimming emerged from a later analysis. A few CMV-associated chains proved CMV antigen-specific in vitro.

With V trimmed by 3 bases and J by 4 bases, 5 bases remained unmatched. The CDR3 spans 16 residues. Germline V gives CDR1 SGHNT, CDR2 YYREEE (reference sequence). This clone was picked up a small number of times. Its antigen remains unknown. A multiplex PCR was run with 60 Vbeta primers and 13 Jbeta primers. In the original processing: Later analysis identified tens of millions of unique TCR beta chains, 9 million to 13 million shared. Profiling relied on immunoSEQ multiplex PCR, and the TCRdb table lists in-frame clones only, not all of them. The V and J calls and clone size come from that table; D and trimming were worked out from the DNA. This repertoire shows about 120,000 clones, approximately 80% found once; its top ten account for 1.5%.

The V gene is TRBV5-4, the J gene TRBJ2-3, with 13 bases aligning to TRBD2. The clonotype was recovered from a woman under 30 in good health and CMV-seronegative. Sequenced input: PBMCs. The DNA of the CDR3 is TGTGCCAGCAGCTCCCTCGGACTAGCGGGAGCAGATACGCAGTATTTT. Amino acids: CASSSLGLAGADTQYF.